This section outlines one T cell receptor (beta chain) sequence together with its context. This clonotype was seen repeatedly, ten times or more. Which antigen it targets is not known. Within one base of it there is no much larger clone, and no base qualities were kept. The CDR3 runs 13 amino acids, cysteine and phenylalanine included. Only the CDR3 part of the read is kept: 39 bases, read in frame from the first base. Taken from the germline V gene, the CDR1 and CDR2 loops are SGHDN and FVKESK. The V end gives up 4 bases and the J end 6 bases, leaving 6 bases in the junction not matched to a gene. TCR beta VDJ combination and CDR3 sequence profiling used genomic DNA as the template. An Illumina HiSeq 2000 was the platform used for TCR repertoire sequencing. In the original analysis: Repertoire assessment relied on Simpson's diversity index, CDR3 size and DJ length profiles, and TRBV/TRBJ rearrangement plots. Whichever DNA sequence was most abundant in the deep sequencing data was defined as the immunodominant clone. CDR3 amino acid sequences were checked for sharing across subjects and were also compared against the VDJdb database and published repertoires. TCRdb trimmed the raw reads at Q25, called clones with MiXCR and kept productive beta chains. Each entry is one CDR3 protein sequence, shown with its most common DNA and genes. None of the V and J calls come from the authors' own analysis; TCRdb made them. The sample has about 190,000 distinct CDR3 sequences on record, just under 50% of them singletons. The ten biggest clones cover approximately 9.4% of the sample.

The entry originates in a study of CD8+CD57+ T cells in acquired aplastic anemia (dated by TCRdb to 2017 to 2018). A note on the overall study: A mean of about 3.2 ug of DNA, ranging from roughly 0.19 to 27.4 ug, was extracted from sorted CD4+ and CD8+ cells. A CD8+CD57+ expansion meant a frequency higher than the mean frequency seen in healthy subjects.

General conclusions and limits of the study: No significant difference in CD8+ Simpson's diversity was found between patients and healthy controls (P=0.060). Although around 30 CD8+ CDR3 sequences were shared by patients and controls, these sequences appeared highly expressed in patients and within the immunodominant clones of patients.

Flow cytometry had shown CD8+CD57+ cell expansion in the patients selected for sequencing. Severe acquired aplastic anemia was diagnosed in all patients according to International Study of Aplastic Anemia and Agranulocytosis and Camitta criteria. No patient had received any therapy when blood was sampled. In this study, sorted CD4+ and CD8+ T cells from the blood of healthy subjects and of severe aplastic anemia patients had their TCR repertoires deep-sequenced. Patients were enrolled under clinicaltrials.gov protocols 00001620, 01623167, 00001397, 00071045, 00081523 and 00961064 in the USA. Ficoll-Paque density gradient centrifugation was used to isolate peripheral blood mononuclear cells. Before DNA extraction, CD4+ and CD8+ T cells were sorted with FACS or magnetic beads.

Recombination linked TRBV14 to TRBJ2-7, with 7 bases in between that match TRBD1. The receptor's source is a human donor with aplastic anemia. The sample was sorted CD4+, CD8+, or CD8+CD57+ T cells (not recorded which) from PBMCs. Here is the DNA: TGTGCCAGCAGCCTCGGGACAGCTCGCGAGCAGTACTTC. Its translation reads: CASSLGTAREQYF.